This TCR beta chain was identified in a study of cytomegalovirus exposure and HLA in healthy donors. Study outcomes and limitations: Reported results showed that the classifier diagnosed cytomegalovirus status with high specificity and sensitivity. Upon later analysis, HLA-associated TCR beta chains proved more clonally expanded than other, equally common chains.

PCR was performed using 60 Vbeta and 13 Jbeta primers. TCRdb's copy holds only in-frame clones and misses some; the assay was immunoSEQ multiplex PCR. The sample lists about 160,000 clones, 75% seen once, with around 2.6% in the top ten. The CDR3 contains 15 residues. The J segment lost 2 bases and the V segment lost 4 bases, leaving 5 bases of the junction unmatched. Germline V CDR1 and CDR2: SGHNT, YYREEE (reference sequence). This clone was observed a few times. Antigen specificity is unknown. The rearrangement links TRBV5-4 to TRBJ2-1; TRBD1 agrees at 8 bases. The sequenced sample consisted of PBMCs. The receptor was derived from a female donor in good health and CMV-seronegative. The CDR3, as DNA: TGTGCCAGCAGCGCGCGGGGACAGGCCTACAATGAGCAGTTCTTC. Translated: CASSARGQAYNEQFF.